This entry features one TCR beta chain sequence. Antigen: not known. The data were taken from a study of early T cells in non-severe SARS-CoV-2 infection. The overall study: Sequenced bulk RNA came from whole blood that was unsorted, and chains were unpaired.

The CDR3 is made up of 14 amino acids. Germline loops: CDR1 SGHTA, CDR2 FQGNSA. Trimming pared 1 base from V and 2 bases from J, leaving 9 bases between. Study-wide results and caveats: Comparison of clonotypes with VDJdb favored anti-spike CD8 responses while missing private and CD4 specificities.

Unique molecular identifiers tagged individual cDNA molecules. TCRdb reanalysed the 5' RACE reads using MiXCR and keeps one entry per CDR3 protein. The sample holds about 110,000 distinct CDR3 sequences, more than 9.5% seen once. The clonotype comes from an adult who was a healthcare worker with PCR-confirmed SARS-CoV-2 infection or an uninfected control (not recorded which). Material: whole blood. The gene calls are TRBV7-2 and TRBJ2-7, with D perhaps TRBD1 (6 bases). CDR3 in amino acids: CASSLDTGTYEQYF. The DNA of the CDR3 is TGTGCCAGCAGCTTAGATACAGGGACCTACGAGCAGTACTTC.